This TCR beta chain was captured by sequencing in a study of shared clonotypes between healthy human individuals. Assay runs were performed at deep level. Method: immunoSEQ multiplex PCR; TCRdb's copy keeps in-frame clones and lacks some. In the table there are 850,000 to 1,200,000 clones, around 75% of which are singletons. CDR1 GTSNPN and CDR2 SVGIG come from the germline V gene (reference sequence). V was pared by 5 bases and J by 4 bases, with 2 bases of the junction left unmatched. The CDR3 has 12 residues. This clonotype was sampled from a man aged 18 to 29 in good health. The sequenced material came from memory CD4+ T cells sorted from blood. Subset noted: CD45RA-negative fraction. This chain joins TRBV30 and TRBJ2-7; 10 bases fit TRBD1. DNA of the CDR3: TGTGCCTGGGGACAGGGGGTTTACGAGCAGTACTTC. Amino acids: CAWGQGVYEQYF.